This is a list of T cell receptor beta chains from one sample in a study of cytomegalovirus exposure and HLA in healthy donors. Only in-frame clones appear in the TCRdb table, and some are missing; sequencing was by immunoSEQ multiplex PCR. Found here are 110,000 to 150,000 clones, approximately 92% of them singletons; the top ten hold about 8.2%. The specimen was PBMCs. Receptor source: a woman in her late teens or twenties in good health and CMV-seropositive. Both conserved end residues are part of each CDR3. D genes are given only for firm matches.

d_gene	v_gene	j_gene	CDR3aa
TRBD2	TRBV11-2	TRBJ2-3	CASSSSPGTSGTDTQYF
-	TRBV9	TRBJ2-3	CASSSSGAADTQYF
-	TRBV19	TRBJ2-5	CASSVPPGTPQETQYF
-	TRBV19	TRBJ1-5	CASSRGGNQPQHF
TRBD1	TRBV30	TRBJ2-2	CARRRSTGEGELFF
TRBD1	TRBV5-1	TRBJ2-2	CASSHDRGRDGELFF
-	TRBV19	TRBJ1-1	CASSPAGGSEAFF
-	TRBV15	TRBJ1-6	CATSSGAGKSSPLHF
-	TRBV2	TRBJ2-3	CASSEQGTSTDTQYF
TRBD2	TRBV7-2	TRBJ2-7	CASSLSGGGYEQYF
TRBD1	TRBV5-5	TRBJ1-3	CASRSPGGHSGNTIYF
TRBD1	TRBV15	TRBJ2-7	CATSSRDSSYEQYF
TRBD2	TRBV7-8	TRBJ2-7	CASSLARLAGPTYEQYF
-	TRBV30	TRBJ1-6	CAWRAVGNNSPLHF
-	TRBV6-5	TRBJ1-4	CASSPGLNEKLFF
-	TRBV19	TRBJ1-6	CASSPGQGNSPLHF
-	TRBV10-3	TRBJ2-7	CAISPLDSTYEQYF
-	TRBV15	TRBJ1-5	CATSSGSNQPQHF
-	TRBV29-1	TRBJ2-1	CSVEESSGLAQFF
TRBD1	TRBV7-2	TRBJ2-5	CASSFQGAGETQYF
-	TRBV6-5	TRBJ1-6	CASSYRGSNSPLHF
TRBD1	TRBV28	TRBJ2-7	CASSFRDRGYHEQYF
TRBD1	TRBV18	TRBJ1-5	CASSPRDSYQPQHF
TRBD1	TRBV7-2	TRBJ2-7	CASSRILDRGGYEQYF